This T cell receptor beta chain is from a study of blood T cells in healthy people across ages. Each individual donor underwent a draw of roughly 10 milliliters of peripheral blood. The V end was cut by 2 bases, the J end by 10 bases, with 9 bases between. The germline CDR1 and CDR2 sequences are SEHNR and FQNEAQ (reference sequence). The CDR3 is made up of 12 amino acids. For this clonotype: Its antigen is as yet unknown.

Study findings and constraints: Per-million-T-cell TCR beta diversity fell roughly linearly with age. PBMCs that were unsorted prevented a conclusive naive versus antigen-experienced comparison.

Through a sample-barcoded 5' primer and a J-beta primer mix, a second PCR was run for roughly 6 to 12 cycles. Carrying 12 random nucleotides, a template-switch adaptor labeled each individual cDNA molecule. TCRdb reprocessed the 5' RACE reads with MiXCR, giving one entry per CDR3 protein. The sample yields 550,000 to 700,000 distinct CDR3 sequences, 25% to 30% seen once. The genes are TRBV7-9 and TRBJ2-1, with no clear D. Sequences were obtained from blood. This clonotype originated in a woman in her seventies in good health. This chain's CDR3 is CASSLLLKEQFF. CDR3 sequence (DNA): TGTGCCAGCAGCTTACTCCTGAAGGAGCAGTTCTTC.